What follows are 3 T cell receptor beta chains derived from one specimen sequenced in a study of breast tumors, draining lymph nodes, adjacent tissues. Each CDR3 protein gets one entry after TCRdb re-called the multiplex PCR reads with MiXCR. The table lists approximately 13,000 distinct CDR3 sequences, about three quarters of them singletons, with around two fifths in the top ten. Specimen: tumor-adjacent breast tissue. All receptors derive from a female donor with breast cancer. Some clones in this sample may be carry-over from other donors' samples.

The rearrangement uses TRBV29-1 and TRBJ1-5; tentatively, D is TRBD1 (6 bases). Looked up from germline, CDR1 is SQVTM and CDR2 is ANQGSEA. The V end was cut by 6 bases, the J end by 4 bases, with 13 bases between. The CDR3 has 13 residues. CDR3 residues: CSVARTENQPQHF. CDR3 DNA sequence: TGCAGCGTAGCCCGGACAGAAAATCAGCCCCAGCATTTT.

This clonotype came up a few times. J is TRBJ2-3 and V is TRBV29-1, with D unresolved. The CDR3 runs 11 residues. Deletions cut 2 bases from V and 10 bases from J, with 10 bases between. Germline loops: CDR1 SQVTM, CDR2 ANQGSEA. CDR3 DNA: TGCAGCGTTGAATCCCGGGCGGCGCAGTATTTT. It encodes CSVESRAAQYF.

The chain combines TRBV7-2 with TRBJ2-7; 9 nucleotides agree with TRBD2. Looked up from germline, CDR1 is SGHTA and CDR2 is FQGNSA. This CDR3 is built from 17 residues. J gave up 2 bases and V 1 base, and 9 bases lay outside the gene matches. CDR3 sequence reads: CASSLGPGVAGAYEQYF. The CDR3 DNA is TGTGCCAGCAGCTTAGGCCCCGGGGTAGCGGGAGCCTACGAGCAGTACTTC.